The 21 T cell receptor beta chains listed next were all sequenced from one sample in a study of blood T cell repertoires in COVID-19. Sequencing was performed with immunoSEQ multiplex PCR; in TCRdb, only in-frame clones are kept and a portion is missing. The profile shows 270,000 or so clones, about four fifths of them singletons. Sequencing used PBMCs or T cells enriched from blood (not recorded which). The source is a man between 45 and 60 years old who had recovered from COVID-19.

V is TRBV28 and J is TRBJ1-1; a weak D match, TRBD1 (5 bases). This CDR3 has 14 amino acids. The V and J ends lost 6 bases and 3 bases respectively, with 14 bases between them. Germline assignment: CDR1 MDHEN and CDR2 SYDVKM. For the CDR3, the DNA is TGTGCCAGCAGCTTGGCCAGGGTGGACACTGAAGCTTTCTTT. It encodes CASSLARVDTEAFF.

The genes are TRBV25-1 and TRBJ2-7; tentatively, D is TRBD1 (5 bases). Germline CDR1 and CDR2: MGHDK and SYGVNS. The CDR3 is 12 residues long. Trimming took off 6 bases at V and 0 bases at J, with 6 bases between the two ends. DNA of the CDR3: TGTGCCAGCAGCCAGGGCTCCTACGAGCAGTACTTC. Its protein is CASSQGSYEQYF.

CDR3 bases: TGTGCCAACAAAGACAGGGGGCGGGAGACCCAGTACTTC. Translating it yields CANKDRGRETQYF. The V gene is TRBV6-5, the J gene TRBJ2-5; 10 bases line up with TRBD1. CDR1 and CDR2 (germline): MNHEY, SVGAGI. There are 13 residues in the CDR3. V shed 10 bases and J 5 bases; nucleotides not matched to a gene: 7.

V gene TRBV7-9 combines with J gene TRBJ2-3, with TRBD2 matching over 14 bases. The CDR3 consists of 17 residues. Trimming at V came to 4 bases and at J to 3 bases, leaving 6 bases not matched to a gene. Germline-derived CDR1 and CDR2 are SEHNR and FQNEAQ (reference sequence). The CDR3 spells CASSSRLAGGGTDTQYF. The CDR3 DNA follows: TGTGCCAGCAGCTCAAGACTAGCGGGAGGGGGGACAGATACGCAGTATTTT.

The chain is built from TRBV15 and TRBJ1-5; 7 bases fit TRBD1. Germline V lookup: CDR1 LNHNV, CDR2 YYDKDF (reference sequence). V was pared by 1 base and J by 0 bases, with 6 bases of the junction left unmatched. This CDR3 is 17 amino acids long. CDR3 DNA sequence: TGTGCCACCAGCAGAGCGGCCGGGACAGTTAGCAATCAGCCCCAGCATTTT. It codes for CATSRAAGTVSNQPQHF.

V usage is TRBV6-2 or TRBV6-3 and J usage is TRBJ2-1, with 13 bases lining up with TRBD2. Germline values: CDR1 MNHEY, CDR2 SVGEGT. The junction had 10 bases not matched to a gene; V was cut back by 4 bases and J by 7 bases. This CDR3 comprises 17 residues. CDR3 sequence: CASSSRTSGSMENEQFF. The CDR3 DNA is TGTGCCAGCAGTTCTCGGACTAGCGGGAGTATGGAGAATGAGCAGTTCTTC.

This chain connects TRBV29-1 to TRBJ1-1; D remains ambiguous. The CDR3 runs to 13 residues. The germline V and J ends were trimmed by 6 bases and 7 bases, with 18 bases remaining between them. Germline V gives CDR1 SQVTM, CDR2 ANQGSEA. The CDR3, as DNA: TGCAGCGTGGGTCGGGGTGCGGCGAGTGAAGCTTTCTTT. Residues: CSVGRGAASEAFF.

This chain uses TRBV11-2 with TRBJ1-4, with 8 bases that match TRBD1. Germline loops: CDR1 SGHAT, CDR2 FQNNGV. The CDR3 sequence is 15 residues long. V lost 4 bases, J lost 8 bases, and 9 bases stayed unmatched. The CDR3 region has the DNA TGTGCCAGCAGCTCGAGGAGGACAGGGCGCGAAAAACTGTTTTTT. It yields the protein CASSSRRTGREKLFF.

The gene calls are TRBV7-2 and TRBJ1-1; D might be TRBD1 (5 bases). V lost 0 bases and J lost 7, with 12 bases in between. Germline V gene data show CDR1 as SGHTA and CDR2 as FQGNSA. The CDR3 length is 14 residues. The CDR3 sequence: CASSLASGNLEAFF. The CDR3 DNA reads TGTGCCAGCAGCTTAGCGTCAGGGAACCTTGAAGCTTTCTTT.

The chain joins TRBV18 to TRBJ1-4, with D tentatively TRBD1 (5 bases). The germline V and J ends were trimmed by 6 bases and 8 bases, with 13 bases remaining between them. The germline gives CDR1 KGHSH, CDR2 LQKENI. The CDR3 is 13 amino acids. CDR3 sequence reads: CASSPRGGEKLFF. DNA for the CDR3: TGTGCCAGCTCCCCGCGGGGGGGAGAAAAACTGTTTTTT.

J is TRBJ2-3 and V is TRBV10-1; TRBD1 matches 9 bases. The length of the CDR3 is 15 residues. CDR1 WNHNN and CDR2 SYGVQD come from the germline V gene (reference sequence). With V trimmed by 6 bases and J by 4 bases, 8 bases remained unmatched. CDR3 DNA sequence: TGCGCCAGCAGCGAGGTGGGACAGGGCGCAGATACGCAGTATTTT. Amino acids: CASSEVGQGADTQYF.

In DNA form, the CDR3 reads TGTGCCAGCAGTTCACAGGGCCTCAATCAGCCCCAGCATTTT. Its translation: CASSSQGLNQPQHF. The rearrangement joins TRBV6-2 or TRBV6-3 to TRBJ1-5; TRBD1 might be the D (6 bases). Germline CDR1 and CDR2: MNHEY and SVGEGT. CDR3 size: 14 residues. V gave up 4 bases and J gave up 3 bases, with 10 bases separating them.

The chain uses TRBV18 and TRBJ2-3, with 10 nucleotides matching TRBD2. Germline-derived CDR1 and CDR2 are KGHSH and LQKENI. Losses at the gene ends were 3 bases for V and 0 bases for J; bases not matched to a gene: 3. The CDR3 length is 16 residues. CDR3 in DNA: TGTGCCAGCTCACCCCTAGCGGGAGTAAGCACAGATACGCAGTATTTT. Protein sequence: CASSPLAGVSTDTQYF.

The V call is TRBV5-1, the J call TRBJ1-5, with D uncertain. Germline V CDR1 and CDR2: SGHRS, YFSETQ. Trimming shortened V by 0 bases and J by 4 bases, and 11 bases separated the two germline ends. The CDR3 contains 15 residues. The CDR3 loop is CASSLGAVENQPQHF. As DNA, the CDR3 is TGCGCCAGCAGCTTGGGAGCGGTTGAGAATCAGCCCCAGCATTTT.

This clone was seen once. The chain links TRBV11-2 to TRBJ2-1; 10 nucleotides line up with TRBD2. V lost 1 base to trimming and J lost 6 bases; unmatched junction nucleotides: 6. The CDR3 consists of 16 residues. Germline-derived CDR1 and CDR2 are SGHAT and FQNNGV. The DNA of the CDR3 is TGTGCCAGCAGCTTAGGTCCAGCGGGAGGGCTCAATGAGCAGTTCTTC. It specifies CASSLGPAGGLNEQFF.

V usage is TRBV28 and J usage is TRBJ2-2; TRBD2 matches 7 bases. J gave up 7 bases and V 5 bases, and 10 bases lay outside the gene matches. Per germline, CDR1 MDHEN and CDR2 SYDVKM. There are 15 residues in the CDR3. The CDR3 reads CASSGTKEVFGELFF. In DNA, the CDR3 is TGTGCCAGCAGTGGGACTAAAGAAGTTTTCGGGGAGCTGTTTTTT.

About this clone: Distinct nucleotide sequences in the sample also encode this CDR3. Written as DNA, the CDR3 is TGTGCCAGCAGTTTAGATAGAGCTGAAGCTTTCTTT. Its protein is CASSLDRAEAFF. V is TRBV28 and J is TRBJ1-1; D is uncertain. Trimming cost V 2 bases and J 6 bases, with 7 bases left between them. This CDR3 contains 12 residues. Germline V gives CDR1 MDHEN, CDR2 SYDVKM.

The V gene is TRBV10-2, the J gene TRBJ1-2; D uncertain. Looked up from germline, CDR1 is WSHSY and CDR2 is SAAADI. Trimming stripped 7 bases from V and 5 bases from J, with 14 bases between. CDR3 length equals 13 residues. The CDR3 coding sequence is TGCGCCAGCACCCTGGGGAGGTTATATGGCTACACCTTC. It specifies CASTLGRLYGYTF.

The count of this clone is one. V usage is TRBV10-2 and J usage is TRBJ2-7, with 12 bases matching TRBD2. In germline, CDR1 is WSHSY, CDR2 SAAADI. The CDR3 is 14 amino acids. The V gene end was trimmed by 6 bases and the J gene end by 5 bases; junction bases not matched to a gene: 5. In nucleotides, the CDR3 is TGCGCCAGCAGACTAGCGGGAGGATACCACGAGCAGTACTTC. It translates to CASRLAGGYHEQYF.

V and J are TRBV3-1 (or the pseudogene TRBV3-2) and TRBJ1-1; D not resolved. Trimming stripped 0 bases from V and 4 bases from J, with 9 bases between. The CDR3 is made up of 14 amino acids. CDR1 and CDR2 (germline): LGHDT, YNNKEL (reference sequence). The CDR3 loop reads CASSQDPFPTEAFF. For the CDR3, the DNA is TGTGCCAGCAGCCAAGATCCGTTCCCCACTGAAGCTTTCTTT.

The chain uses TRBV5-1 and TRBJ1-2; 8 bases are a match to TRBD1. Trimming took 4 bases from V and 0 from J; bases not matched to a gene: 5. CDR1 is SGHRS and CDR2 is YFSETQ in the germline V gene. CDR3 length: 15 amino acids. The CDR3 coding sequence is TGCGCCAGCAGCGGCTCACAGGGGGCTAACTATGGCTACACCTTC. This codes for CASSGSQGANYGYTF.